Presented here are 28 T cell receptor beta chains from one specimen sequenced in a study of glioma-infiltrating T cells after dendritic cell vaccination. Regarding time point: after dendritic cell vaccination, including at tumor progression/relapse. Assay: immunoSEQ multiplex PCR; the TCRdb copy retains only in-frame clones and omits some. Of around 60,000 clones in the sample, about 89% were seen once. Sequencing was performed on blood, taken after dendritic cell vaccination. The receptors originated from a human donor with glioblastoma.

This clone was detected once. The CDR3 loop is CASSTLGLAGGPGTQYF. CDR3 sequence (DNA): TGTGCCAGTAGTACGCTGGGACTAGCGGGGGGGCCCGGTACGCAGTATTTT. This rearrangement joins TRBV19 to TRBJ2-3, with TRBD2 matching over 16 bases. CDR1 LNHDA and CDR2 SQIVND come from the germline V gene (reference sequence). The CDR3 extends over 17 amino acids. V shed 4 bases and J 8 bases; nucleotides not matched to a gene: 9.

The genes are TRBV27 and TRBJ2-7; 11 nucleotides line up with TRBD2. Germline CDR1 reads MNHEY; CDR2 reads SMNVEV (reference sequence). J gave up 4 bases and V 0 bases, and 8 bases lay outside the gene matches. This CDR3 region has 17 residues. As DNA, the CDR3 is TGTGCCAGCAGTTTATCGTTCCTGGCTAGCGGGAGGTACGAGCAGTACTTC. Translation gives CASSLSFLASGRYEQYF.

This clone has only one observation. The rearrangement joins TRBV19 to TRBJ2-7; possible D gene TRBD1, 5 bases. Germline-derived CDR1 and CDR2 are LNHDA and SQIVND (reference sequence). The CDR3 is 13 amino acids. V lost 4 bases and J lost 2, with 9 bases in between. DNA for the CDR3: TGTGCCAGTAGTACAGGGCGAACCTACGAGCAGTACTTC. Translating it yields CASSTGRTYEQYF.

The J gene is TRBJ1-2, the V gene TRBV4-3; 9 bases match TRBD1. CDR3 length equals 17 residues. Germline V gene data show CDR1 as LGHNA and CDR2 as YSLEER. J lost 6 bases, V lost 3 bases, and 14 bases had no gene match. This CDR3 is CASSHGPLTGGGDGYTF. CDR3 bases: TGCGCCAGCAGCCACGGACCACTCACAGGGGGCGGAGATGGCTACACCTTC.

This chain joins TRBV15 and TRBJ2-7, with D perhaps TRBD1 (6 bases). CDR1 and CDR2 (germline): LNHNV, YYDKDF (reference sequence). V lost 1 base, J lost 0 bases, and 10 bases lay in between. The CDR3 has 15 residues. As DNA, the CDR3 is TGTGCCACCAGCAGAGGGGGGCAAGCCTCCTACGAGCAGTACTTC. Encoded protein: CATSRGGQASYEQYF.

This clone was counted between two and nine times. The chain carries TRBV2 and TRBJ1-3, with no clear D. This CDR3 region has 13 residues. Trimming removed 3 bases at V and 2 bases at J, with 5 bases between. CDR1 is SNHLY, CDR2 FYNNEI, per germline. In DNA, the CDR3 is TGTGCCAGCAGTGACACTACTGGAAACACCATATATTTT. This encodes CASSDTTGNTIYF.

This clone was picked up a small number of times. This chain uses TRBV13 with TRBJ2-5; 14 bases line up with TRBD2. The germline V gene encodes CDR1 PRHDT and CDR2 FYEKMQ (reference sequence). V trimming: 5 bases; J trimming: 5 bases; junction bases outside the gene matches: 19. The CDR3 spans 20 residues. The CDR3 region is CASSIYKRTSGRRGAETQYF. The DNA of the CDR3 is TGTGCCAGCAGCATTTATAAACGGACTAGCGGGAGGCGGGGGGCGGAGACCCAGTACTTC.

The chain employs TRBV11-3 and TRBJ2-3, with 9 bases matching TRBD1. J gave up 2 bases and V 5 bases, and 5 bases lay outside the gene matches. Germline V gene lookup returns CDR1 SGHNT and CDR2 YENEEA. The CDR3 is 15 amino acids. CDR3 region: CASSARDRVTDTQYF. Here the CDR3 DNA reads TGTGCCAGCAGCGCTAGGGACAGGGTCACAGATACGCAGTATTTT.

CDR3 sequence reads: CASSHGAGQDTDTQYF. The CDR3 region has the DNA TGCGCCAGCAGCCACGGAGCGGGACAGGACACAGATACGCAGTATTTT. J is TRBJ2-3 and V is TRBV4-3, with D possibly being TRBD1 (8 bases). The CDR3 is 16 residues long. Germline values: CDR1 LGHNA, CDR2 YSLEER. V was shortened by 3 bases and J by 2 bases, with 15 bases between the two germline ends.

The count of this clone is one. The rearrangement links TRBV7-2 to TRBJ2-7; TRBD1 is a possible D gene (5 bases). This CDR3 spans 15 amino acids. Germline-derived CDR1 and CDR2 are SGHTA and FQGNSA. Deletions cut 2 bases from V and 4 bases from J, with 15 bases between. CDR3 in amino acids: CASSLFGRVRYEQYF. DNA for the CDR3: TGTGCCAGCAGCTTATTCGGCAGGGTTCGATACGAGCAGTACTTC.

The V and J genes are TRBV4-3 and TRBJ1-1; 8 bases map to TRBD1. CDR1 LGHNA and CDR2 YSLEER come from the germline V gene. This CDR3 is built from 16 residues. With 3 bases clipped from V and 4 bases from J, the junction kept 10 bases outside the gene matches. CDR3 in DNA: TGCGCCAGCAGCCAGGGTGCAGGGGGCAGGGTCACTGAAGCTTTCTTT. It codes for CASSQGAGGRVTEAFF.

The J gene is TRBJ2-5, the V gene TRBV9, with 9 bases matching TRBD1. Unmatched junction bases numbered 3, after V lost 2 bases and J lost 4 bases. This CDR3 spans 14 amino acids. Germline CDR1 reads SGDLS; CDR2 reads YYNGEE. As DNA, the CDR3 is TGTGCCAGCAGCGTGGGACAGGGTAGAGAGACCCAGTACTTC. Its translation is CASSVGQGRETQYF.

This sequence joins TRBV7-8 and TRBJ2-1; a weak D match, TRBD2 (6 bases). There are 15 residues in the CDR3. V was shortened by 5 bases and J by 3 bases, with 14 bases between the two germline ends. Germline CDR1 is SGHVS and CDR2 is FQNEAQ. This CDR3 reads CASSPRRDSYNEQFF. CDR3 sequence (DNA): TGTGCCAGCAGCCCCCGGAGGGATAGCTACAATGAGCAGTTCTTC.

This clone occurred once. The CDR3 loop is CASTPTGANTEAFF. DNA of the CDR3: TGTGCCAGCACCCCAACAGGGGCGAACACTGAAGCTTTCTTT. V is TRBV28 and J is TRBJ1-1; 7 nucleotides align to TRBD1. The V and J ends lost 7 bases and 1 base, in that order; junction bases with no gene match: 6. The CDR3 totals 14 residues. Germline V lookup: CDR1 MDHEN, CDR2 SYDVKM.

V and J are TRBV14 and TRBJ1-2; TRBD1 might be the D (5 bases). From germline, CDR1 is SGHDN and CDR2 FVKESK. The CDR3 runs to 13 residues. The V end lost 4 bases, the J end lost 7 bases, and 13 bases lay between the germline ends. The DNA for the CDR3 is TGTGCCAGCAGCCGAGGAGGGGTAACTGGCTACACCTTC. Its translation is CASSRGGVTGYTF.

The chain is built from TRBV19 and TRBJ2-1, with unresolved D. The CDR3 contains 13 residues. From germline, CDR1 is LNHDA and CDR2 SQIVND (reference sequence). V lost 1 base to trimming and J lost 7 bases, with 8 bases between them. CDR3 residues: CASSIVRGNEQFF. The CDR3 bases are TGTGCCAGTAGTATAGTTCGAGGTAATGAGCAGTTCTTC. Full variable domain (remainder filled in from reference TRBV19 and TRBJ2-1): DGGITQSPKYLFRKEGQNVTLSCEQNLNHDAMYWYRQDPGQGLRLIYYSQIVNDFQKGDIAEGYSVSREKKESFPLTVTSAQKNPTAFYLCASSIVRGNEQFFGPGTRLTVL.

The chain combines TRBV7-8 with TRBJ2-1, with 10 bases aligning to TRBD2. J lost 2 bases, V lost 6 bases, and 7 bases had no gene match. Germline values: CDR1 SGHVS, CDR2 FQNEAQ. CDR3 length: 16 amino acids. CDR3 loop: CASRSSGSMTYNEQFF. The CDR3 bases are TGTGCCAGCAGGTCTAGCGGGAGCATGACCTACAATGAGCAGTTCTTC.

This clone was seen a handful of times. The chain uses TRBV7-8 and TRBJ2-7, with 10 bases fitting TRBD2. The J segment lost 0 bases and the V segment lost 4 bases, leaving 6 bases of the junction unmatched. CDR3 size: 16 residues. Germline assignment: CDR1 SGHVS and CDR2 FQNEAQ. DNA for the CDR3: TGTGCCAGCAGCTCACCTAGCGGGAGCGGCTCCTACGAGCAGTACTTC. Translated: CASSSPSGSGSYEQYF.

The CDR3 nucleotides read TGTGCCAGTAGTATTACGGTCAGGCCAACTGAAGCTTTCTTT. Encoded protein: CASSITVRPTEAFF. V and J are TRBV19 and TRBJ1-1; D remains unclear. The CDR3 has 14 amino acids. V was shortened by 3 bases and J by 5 bases, with 13 bases between the two germline ends. Per the germline V gene, CDR1 is LNHDA and CDR2 is SQIVND (reference sequence).

This rearrangement joins TRBV5-8 to TRBJ1-3, with no clear D. CDR3 size: 15 residues. CDR1 SGHTS and CDR2 YDEGEE come from the germline V gene. Trimming shortened V by 7 bases and J by 0 bases, and 14 bases separated the two germline ends. For the CDR3, the DNA is TGTGCCAGCGGAGCCCGAGCCCTCTCTGGAAACACCATATATTTT. This encodes CASGARALSGNTIYF.

The genes are TRBV10-3 and TRBJ1-2; D is uncertain. Germline V CDR1 and CDR2: ENHRY, SYGVKD. The CDR3 is 13 residues long. V shed 7 bases and J shed 1 base, with 10 bases lying between them. CDR3 residues: CAITHDINYGYTF. CDR3 nucleotide sequence: TGTGCCATCACCCATGACATTAACTATGGCTACACCTTC.

This clone occurred a few times. The chain carries TRBV4-3 and TRBJ2-1, with 8 nucleotides matching TRBD1. This CDR3 has 17 amino acids. J lost 12 bases, V lost 1 base, and 17 bases had no gene match. Germline CDR1 reads LGHNA; CDR2 reads YSLEER. The CDR3 here is CASSQVSRQGLGARQFF. The CDR3 DNA sequence: TGCGCCAGCAGCCAAGTAAGCCGACAGGGGCTAGGGGCGAGGCAGTTCTTC.

The rearrangement uses TRBV14 and TRBJ2-5; TRBD2 aligns across 7 bases. Per the germline V gene, CDR1 is SGHDN and CDR2 is FVKESK. CDR3 length: 15 residues. With 4 bases clipped from V and 5 bases from J, the junction kept 10 bases outside the gene matches. The CDR3 nucleotides are TGTGCCAGCAGCCTGGGGATCGGGGGGTCGGAGACCCAGTACTTC. Residues: CASSLGIGGSETQYF.

The chain links TRBV4-1 to TRBJ1-6; 7 nucleotides align to TRBD1. This CDR3 has 16 residues. V was clipped by 0 bases and J by 9 bases; unmatched bases: 8. The germline V gene encodes CDR1 MGHRA and CDR2 YSYEKL. CDR3 nucleotide sequence: TGCGCCAGCAGCCAAGATAGACCAGGGGGGTTTTCACCCCTCCACTTT. Translated, it gives CASSQDRPGGFSPLHF.

This sequence joins TRBV9 and TRBJ2-5; the D gene is possibly TRBD1 (5 bases). This CDR3 has 14 residues. The germline gives CDR1 SGDLS, CDR2 YYNGEE. V was clipped by 5 bases and J by 5 bases, with 16 bases between them. The CDR3 is CASRELQVGETQYF. The DNA of the CDR3 is TGTGCCAGCAGGGAACTACAGGTGGGGGAGACCCAGTACTTC.

This chain connects TRBV30 to TRBJ2-1, with 13 bases lining up with TRBD2. CDR3 length: 14 residues. Losses at the gene ends were 2 bases for V and 9 bases for J; bases not matched to a gene: 4. CDR1 is GTSNPN and CDR2 is SVGIG in the germline V gene (reference sequence). This CDR3 is CAWSLLAGGGEQFF. In DNA, the CDR3 is TGTGCCTGGAGTCTACTAGCGGGAGGGGGTGAGCAGTTCTTC.

The gene calls are TRBV10-3 and TRBJ1-4, with D perhaps matching TRBD1 (6 bases). There are 15 residues in the CDR3. Trimming stripped 4 bases from V and 7 bases from J, with 16 bases between. Germline V lookup: CDR1 ENHRY, CDR2 SYGVKD. In DNA form, the CDR3 reads TGTGCCATCAGTGGATCGCGGGGGGCTGGTGAAAAACTGTTTTTT. Translated: CAISGSRGAGEKLFF.

The chain carries TRBV15 and TRBJ2-6; 7 bases are shared with TRBD1. Germline V gene sequence: CDR1 LNHNV, CDR2 YYDKDF (reference sequence). V dropped 0 bases and J dropped 1; count of bases not matched to a gene: 3. The CDR3 spans 17 residues. The CDR3 protein is CATSREQGKSGANVLTF. CDR3 nucleotide sequence: TGTGCCACCAGCAGAGAACAGGGGAAGTCTGGGGCCAACGTCCTGACTTTC.